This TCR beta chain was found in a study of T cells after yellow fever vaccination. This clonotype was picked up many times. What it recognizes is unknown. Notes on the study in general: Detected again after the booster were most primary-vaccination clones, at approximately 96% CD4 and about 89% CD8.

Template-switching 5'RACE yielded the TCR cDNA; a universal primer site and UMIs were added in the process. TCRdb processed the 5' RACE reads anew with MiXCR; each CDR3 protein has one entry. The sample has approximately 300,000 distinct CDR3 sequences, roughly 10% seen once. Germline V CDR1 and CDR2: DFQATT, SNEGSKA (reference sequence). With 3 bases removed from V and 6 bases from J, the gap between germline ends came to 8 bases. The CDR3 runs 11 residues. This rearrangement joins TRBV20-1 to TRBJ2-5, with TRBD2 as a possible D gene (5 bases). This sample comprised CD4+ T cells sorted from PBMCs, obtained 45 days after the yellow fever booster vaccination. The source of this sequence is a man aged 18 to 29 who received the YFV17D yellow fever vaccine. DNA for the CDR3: TGCAGTGCTAGGTCGGGGAAGACCCAGTACTTC. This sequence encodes CSARSGKTQYF.